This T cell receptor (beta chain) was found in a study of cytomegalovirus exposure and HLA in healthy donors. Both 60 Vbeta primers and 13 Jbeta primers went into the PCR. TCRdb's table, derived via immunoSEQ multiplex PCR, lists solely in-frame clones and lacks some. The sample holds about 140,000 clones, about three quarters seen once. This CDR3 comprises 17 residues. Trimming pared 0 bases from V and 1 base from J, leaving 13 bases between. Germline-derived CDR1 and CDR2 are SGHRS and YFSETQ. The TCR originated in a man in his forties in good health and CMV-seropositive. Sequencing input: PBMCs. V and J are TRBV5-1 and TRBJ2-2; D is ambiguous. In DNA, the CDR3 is TGCGCCAGCAGCTTGGAATGGTTGGCCCGGAACACCGGGGAGCTGTTTTTT. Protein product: CASSLEWLARNTGELFF.